This T cell receptor (beta chain) was observed in a study of control samples from healthy donors and cancer patients. Some clones are missing from TCRdb's copy, which holds only in-frame ones; the method was immunoSEQ multiplex PCR. This sample has some 80,000 clones, with approximately 92% found just once. The TCR sequence derives from a woman aged 55-70 years in good health. Specimen: blood.

CDR3 sequence reads: CASSLVYGNTIYF. The CDR3 bases are TGTGCCAGCAGCTTAGTTTACGGAAACACCATATATTTT. The chain links TRBV7-9 to TRBJ1-3; D is unclear. The V and J ends lost 1 base and 4 bases respectively, with 5 bases between them. The V gene's germline CDR1 is SEHNR and CDR2 FQNEAQ (reference sequence). The length of the CDR3 is 13 residues.